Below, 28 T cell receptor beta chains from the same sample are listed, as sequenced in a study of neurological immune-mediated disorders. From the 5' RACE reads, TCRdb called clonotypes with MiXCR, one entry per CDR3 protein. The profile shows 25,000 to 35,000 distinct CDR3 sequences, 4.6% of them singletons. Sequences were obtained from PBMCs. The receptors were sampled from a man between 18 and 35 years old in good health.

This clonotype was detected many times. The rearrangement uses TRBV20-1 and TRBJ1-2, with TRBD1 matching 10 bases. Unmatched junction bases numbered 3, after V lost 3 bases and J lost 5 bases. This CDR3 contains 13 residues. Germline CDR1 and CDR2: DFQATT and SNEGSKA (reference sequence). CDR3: CSASRDRGYGYTF. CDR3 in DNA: TGCAGTGCTAGCCGGGACAGGGGTTATGGCTACACCTTC.

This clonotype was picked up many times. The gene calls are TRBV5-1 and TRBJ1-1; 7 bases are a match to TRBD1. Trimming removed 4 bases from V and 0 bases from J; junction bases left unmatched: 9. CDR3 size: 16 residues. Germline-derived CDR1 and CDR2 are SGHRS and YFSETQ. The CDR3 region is CASSSQGGILNTEAFF. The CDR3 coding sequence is TGCGCCAGCAGCAGTCAGGGGGGGATATTGAACACTGAAGCTTTCTTT.

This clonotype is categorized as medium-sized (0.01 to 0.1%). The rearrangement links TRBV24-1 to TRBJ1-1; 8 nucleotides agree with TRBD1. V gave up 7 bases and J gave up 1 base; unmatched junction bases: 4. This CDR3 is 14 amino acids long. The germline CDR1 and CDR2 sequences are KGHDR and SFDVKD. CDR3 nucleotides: TGTGCCACCAGATCGGGGACAGGGAACACTGAAGCTTTCTTT. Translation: CATRSGTGNTEAFF.

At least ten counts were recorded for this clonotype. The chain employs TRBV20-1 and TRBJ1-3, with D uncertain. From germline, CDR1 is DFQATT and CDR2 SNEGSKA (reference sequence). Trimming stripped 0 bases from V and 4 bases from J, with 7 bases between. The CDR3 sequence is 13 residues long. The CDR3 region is CSAREPIGNTIYF. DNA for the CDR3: TGCAGTGCTAGAGAACCAATAGGAAACACCATATATTTT.

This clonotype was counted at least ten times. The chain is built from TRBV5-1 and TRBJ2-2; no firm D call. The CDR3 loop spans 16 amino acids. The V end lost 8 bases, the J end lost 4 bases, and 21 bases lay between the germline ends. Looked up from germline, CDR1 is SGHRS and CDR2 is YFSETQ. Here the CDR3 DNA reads TGCGCCAGTCGTTCCCGGGTTATGGCCGGCACCGGGGAGCTGTTTTTT. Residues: CASRSRVMAGTGELFF.

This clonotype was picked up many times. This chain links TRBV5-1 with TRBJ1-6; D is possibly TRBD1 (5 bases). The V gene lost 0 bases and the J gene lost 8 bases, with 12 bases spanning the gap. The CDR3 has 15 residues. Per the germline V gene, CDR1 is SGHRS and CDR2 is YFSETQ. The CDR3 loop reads CASSLAAGMDSPLHF. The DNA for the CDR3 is TGCGCCAGCAGCTTGGCCGCAGGGATGGATTCACCCCTCCACTTT.

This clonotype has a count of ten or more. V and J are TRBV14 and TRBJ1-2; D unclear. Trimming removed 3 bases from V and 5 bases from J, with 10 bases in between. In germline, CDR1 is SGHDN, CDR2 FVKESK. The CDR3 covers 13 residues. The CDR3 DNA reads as TGTGCCAGCAGCCACCCCGGTCATTATGGCTACACCTTC. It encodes CASSHPGHYGYTF.

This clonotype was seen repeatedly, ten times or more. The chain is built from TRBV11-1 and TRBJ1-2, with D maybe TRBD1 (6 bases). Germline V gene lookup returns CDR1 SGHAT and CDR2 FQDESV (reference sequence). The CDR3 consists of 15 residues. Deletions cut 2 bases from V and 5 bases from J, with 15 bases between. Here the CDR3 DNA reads TGTGCCAGCAGCTTATCGGACAGCTACTCTTATGGCTACACCTTC. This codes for CASSLSDSYSYGYTF.

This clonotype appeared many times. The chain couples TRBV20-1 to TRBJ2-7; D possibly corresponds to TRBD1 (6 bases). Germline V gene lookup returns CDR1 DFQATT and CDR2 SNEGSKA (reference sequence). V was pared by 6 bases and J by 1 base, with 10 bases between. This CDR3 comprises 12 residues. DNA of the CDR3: TGCAGTGCCACACAGGGTTCCTACGAGCAGTACTTC. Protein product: CSATQGSYEQYF.

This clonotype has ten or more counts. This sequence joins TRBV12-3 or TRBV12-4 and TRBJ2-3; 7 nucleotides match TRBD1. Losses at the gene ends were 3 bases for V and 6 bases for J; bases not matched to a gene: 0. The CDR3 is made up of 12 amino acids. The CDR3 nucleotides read TGTGCCAGCAGTTTCAGGGGGGATACGCAGTATTTT. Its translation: CASSFRGDTQYF.

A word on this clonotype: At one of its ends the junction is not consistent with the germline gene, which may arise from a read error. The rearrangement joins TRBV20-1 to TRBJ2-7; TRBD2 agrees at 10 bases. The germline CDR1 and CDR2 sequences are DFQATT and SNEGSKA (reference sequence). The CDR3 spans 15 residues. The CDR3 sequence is CSDRDLAGGIDEKYF. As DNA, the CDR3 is TGCAGTGATAGAGATTTAGCGGGGGGCATTGACGAGAAGTACTTC.

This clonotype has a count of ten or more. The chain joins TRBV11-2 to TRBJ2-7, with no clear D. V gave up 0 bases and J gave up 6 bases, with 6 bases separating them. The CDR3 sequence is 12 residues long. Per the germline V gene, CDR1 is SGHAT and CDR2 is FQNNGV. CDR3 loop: CASSLDRSEQYF. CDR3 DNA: TGTGCCAGCAGCTTAGATCGGTCCGAGCAGTACTTC.

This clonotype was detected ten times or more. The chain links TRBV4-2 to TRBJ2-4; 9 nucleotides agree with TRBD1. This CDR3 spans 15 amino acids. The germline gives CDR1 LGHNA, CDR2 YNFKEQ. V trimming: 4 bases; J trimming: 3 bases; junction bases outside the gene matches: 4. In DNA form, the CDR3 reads TGTGCCAGCAGCCGAGAGGGACAGGGCAAAAACATTCAGTACTTC. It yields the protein CASSREGQGKNIQYF.

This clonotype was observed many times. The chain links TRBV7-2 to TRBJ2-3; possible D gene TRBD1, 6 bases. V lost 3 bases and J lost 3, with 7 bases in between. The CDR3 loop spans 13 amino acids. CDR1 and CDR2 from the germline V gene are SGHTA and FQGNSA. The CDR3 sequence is CASSFGQTDTQYF. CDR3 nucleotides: TGTGCCAGCAGCTTCGGACAGACAGATACGCAGTATTTT.

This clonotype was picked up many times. CDR3 nucleotides: TGTGCCAGCAGCTTATTTTTTCGGGGTGGCTACACCTTC. Protein sequence: CASSLFFRGGYTF. The V and J genes are TRBV7-2 and TRBJ1-2; D not resolved. Trimming took off 2 bases at V and 7 bases at J, with 11 bases between the two ends. Germline V lookup: CDR1 SGHTA, CDR2 FQGNSA. This CDR3 is built from 13 residues.

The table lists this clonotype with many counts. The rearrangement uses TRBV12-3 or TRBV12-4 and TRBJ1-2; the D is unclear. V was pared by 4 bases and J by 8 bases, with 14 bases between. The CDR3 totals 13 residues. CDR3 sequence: CASSSYLGRGYTF. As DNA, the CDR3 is TGTGCCAGCAGTTCTTATTTAGGGCGAGGCTACACCTTC.

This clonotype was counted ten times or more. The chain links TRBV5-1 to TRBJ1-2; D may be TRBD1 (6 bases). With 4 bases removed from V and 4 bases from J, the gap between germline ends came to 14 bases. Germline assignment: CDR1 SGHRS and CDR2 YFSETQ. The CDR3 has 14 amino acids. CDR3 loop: CASSPNGQLYGYTF. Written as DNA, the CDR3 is TGCGCCAGCAGCCCAAACGGACAGCTCTATGGCTACACCTTC.

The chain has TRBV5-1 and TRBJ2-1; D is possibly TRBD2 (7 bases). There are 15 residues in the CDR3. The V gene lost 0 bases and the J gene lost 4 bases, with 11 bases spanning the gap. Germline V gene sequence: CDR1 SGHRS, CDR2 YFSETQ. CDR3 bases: TGCGCCAGCAGCTTGGGCGGGGGCAGGTACAATGAGCAGTTCTTC. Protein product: CASSLGGGRYNEQFF.

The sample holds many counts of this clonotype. The CDR3 protein is CASSQGRSSTDTQYF. The CDR3 nucleotides are TGTGCCAGCAGCCAGGGACGGTCTAGCACAGATACGCAGTATTTT. This sequence joins TRBV3-1 and TRBJ2-3; perhaps D is TRBD1 or TRBD2 (5 bases each). Germline values: CDR1 LGHDT, CDR2 YNNKEL (reference sequence). The CDR3 is made up of 15 amino acids. V lost 3 bases and J lost 0, with 10 bases in between.

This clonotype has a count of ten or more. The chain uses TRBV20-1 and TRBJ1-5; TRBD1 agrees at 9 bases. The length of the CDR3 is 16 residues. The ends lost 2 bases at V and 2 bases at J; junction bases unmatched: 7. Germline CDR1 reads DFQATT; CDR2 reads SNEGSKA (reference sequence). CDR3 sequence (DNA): TGCAGTGCTAGAAATCACCGGGACAGGGGCAATCAGCCCCAGCATTTT. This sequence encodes CSARNHRDRGNQPQHF.

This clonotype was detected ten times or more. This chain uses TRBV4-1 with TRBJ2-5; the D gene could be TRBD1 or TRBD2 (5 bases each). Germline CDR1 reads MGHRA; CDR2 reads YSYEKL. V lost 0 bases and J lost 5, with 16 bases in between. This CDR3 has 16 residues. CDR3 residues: CASSQEGTLKRETQYF. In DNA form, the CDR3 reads TGCGCCAGCAGCCAAGAGGGGACCCTAAAGCGGGAGACCCAGTACTTC.

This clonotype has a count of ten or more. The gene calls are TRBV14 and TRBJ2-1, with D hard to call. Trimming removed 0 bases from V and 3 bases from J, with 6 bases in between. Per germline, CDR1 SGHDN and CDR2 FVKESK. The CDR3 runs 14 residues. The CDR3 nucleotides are TGTGCCAGCAGCCAAGACGTGGGCTACAATGAGCAGTTCTTC. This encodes CASSQDVGYNEQFF.

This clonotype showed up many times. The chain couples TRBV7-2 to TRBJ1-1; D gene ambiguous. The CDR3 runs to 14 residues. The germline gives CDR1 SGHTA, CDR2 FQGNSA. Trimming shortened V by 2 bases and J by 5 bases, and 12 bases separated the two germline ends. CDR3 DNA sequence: TGTGCCAGCAGCTTATATAACGGAGGGACTGAAGCTTTCTTT. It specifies CASSLYNGGTEAFF.

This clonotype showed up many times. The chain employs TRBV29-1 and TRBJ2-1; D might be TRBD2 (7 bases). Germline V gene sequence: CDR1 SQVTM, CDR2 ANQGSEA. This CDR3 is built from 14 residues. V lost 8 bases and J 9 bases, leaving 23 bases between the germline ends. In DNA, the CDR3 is TGCAGCCTCCGAGGGGGGGGGATCCGGGGTGAGCAGTTCTTC. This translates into CSLRGGGIRGEQFF.

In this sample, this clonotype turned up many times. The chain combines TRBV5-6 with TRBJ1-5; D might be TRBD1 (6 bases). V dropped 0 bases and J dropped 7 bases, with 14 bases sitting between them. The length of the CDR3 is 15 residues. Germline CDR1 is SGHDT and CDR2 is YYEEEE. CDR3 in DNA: TGTGCCAGCAGCTTGGCTATACAGGGAGAACAGCCCCAGCATTTT. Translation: CASSLAIQGEQPQHF.

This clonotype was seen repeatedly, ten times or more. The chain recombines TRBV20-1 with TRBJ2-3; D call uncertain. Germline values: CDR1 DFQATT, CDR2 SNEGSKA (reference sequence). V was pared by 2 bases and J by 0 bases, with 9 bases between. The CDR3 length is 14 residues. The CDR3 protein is CSARPLASTDTQYF. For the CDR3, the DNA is TGCAGTGCTAGACCTCTGGCTAGCACAGATACGCAGTATTTT.

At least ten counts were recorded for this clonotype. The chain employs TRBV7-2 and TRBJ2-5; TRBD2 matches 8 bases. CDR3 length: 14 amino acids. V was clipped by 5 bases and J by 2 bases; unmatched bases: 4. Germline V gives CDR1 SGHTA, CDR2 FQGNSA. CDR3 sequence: CASSPRLAQETQYF. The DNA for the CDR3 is TGTGCCAGCAGCCCCCGACTAGCGCAAGAGACCCAGTACTTC.

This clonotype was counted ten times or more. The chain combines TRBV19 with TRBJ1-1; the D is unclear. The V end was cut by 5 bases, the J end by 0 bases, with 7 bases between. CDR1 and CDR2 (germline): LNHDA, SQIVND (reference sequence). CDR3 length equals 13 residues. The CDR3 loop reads CASSPVLNTEAFF. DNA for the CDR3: TGTGCCAGTAGTCCAGTCTTGAACACTGAAGCTTTCTTT.